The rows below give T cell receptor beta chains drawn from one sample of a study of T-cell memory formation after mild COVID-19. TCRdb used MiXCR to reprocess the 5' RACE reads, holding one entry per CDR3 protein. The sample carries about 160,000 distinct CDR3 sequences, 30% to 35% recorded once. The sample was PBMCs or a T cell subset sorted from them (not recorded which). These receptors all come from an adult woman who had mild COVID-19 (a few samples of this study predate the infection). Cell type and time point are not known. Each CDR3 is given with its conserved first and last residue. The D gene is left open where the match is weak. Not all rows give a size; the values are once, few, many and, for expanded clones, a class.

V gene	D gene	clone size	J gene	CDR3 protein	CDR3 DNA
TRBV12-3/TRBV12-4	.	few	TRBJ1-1	CASSWVQVGKGEAFF	TGTGCCAGCAGTTGGGTACAGGTGGGCAAGGGGGAAGCTTTCTTT
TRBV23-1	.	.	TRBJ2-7	CASSQSPEPNRTAGSYEQYF	TGCGCCAGCAGTCAATCCCCTGAGCCAAACCGGACAGCCGGTTCGTACGAGCAGTACTTC
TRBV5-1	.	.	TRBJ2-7	CASSWSSGNYEQYF	TGCGCCAGCAGCTGGAGTAGCGGAAACTACGAGCAGTACTTC
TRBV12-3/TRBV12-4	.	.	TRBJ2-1	CASSPRPGAYNEQFF	TGTGCCAGCAGTCCCCGTCCAGGGGCCTACAATGAGCAGTTCTTC
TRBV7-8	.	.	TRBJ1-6	CASSRGPFQNSPLHF	TGTGCCAGCAGCCGGGGGCCCTTCCAAAATTCACCCCTCCACTTT
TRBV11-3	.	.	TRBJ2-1	CASSLKWARVNEQFF	TGTGCCAGCAGCTTAAAATGGGCCCGTGTAAATGAGCAGTTCTTC
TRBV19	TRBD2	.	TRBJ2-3	CASKTTRTSVTDTQYF	TGTGCCTCCAAGACGACACGGACTAGCGTCACAGATACGCAGTATTTT
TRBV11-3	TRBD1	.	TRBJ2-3	CASSFRTGGTDTQYF	TGTGCCAGCAGCTTTCGGACAGGGGGGACAGATACGCAGTATTTT
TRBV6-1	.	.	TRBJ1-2	CASSSVYNYGYTF	TGTGCCAGCAGTTCAGTGTACAACTATGGCTACACCTTC
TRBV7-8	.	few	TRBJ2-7	CASRPDSLTYEQYF	TGTGCCAGCCGTCCGGACTCGCTCACCTACGAGCAGTACTTC
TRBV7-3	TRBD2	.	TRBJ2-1	CASSFGTGISGRFNNEQFF	TGTGCCAGCAGCTTCGGGACAGGAATTAGCGGGAGGTTCAACAATGAGCAGTTCTTC
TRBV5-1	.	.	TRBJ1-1	CASSLAPLGRANTEAFF	TGCGCCAGCAGCTTGGCCCCCTTGGGTAGGGCGAACACTGAAGCTTTCTTT
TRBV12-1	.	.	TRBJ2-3	CASSPPGLADAGDTQYF	TGTGCCAGCAGCCCACCCGGACTAGCGGACGCTGGGGATACGCAGTATTTT
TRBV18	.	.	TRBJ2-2	CASSPRQRDTGELFF	TGTGCCAGCTCACCACGACAGAGGGACACCGGGGAGCTGTTTTTT
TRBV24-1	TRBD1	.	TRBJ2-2	CATQFPGQGSGELFF	TGTGCCACTCAGTTTCCGGGACAGGGCTCCGGGGAGCTGTTTTTT
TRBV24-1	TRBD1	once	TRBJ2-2	CATSDPLTGDTGELFF	TGTGCCACCAGTGATCCACTGACAGGGGACACCGGGGAGCTGTTTTTT
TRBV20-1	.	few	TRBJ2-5	CSANPAGAGETQYF	TGCAGTGCTAATCCGGCAGGGGCGGGGGAGACCCAGTACTTC
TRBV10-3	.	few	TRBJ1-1	CAIRNPNTEAFF	TGTGCCATCAGGAATCCGAACACTGAAGCTTTCTTT
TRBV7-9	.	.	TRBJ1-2	CASSLTLGTYGYTF	TGTGCCAGCAGCCTGACCCTCGGAACCTATGGCTACACCTTC
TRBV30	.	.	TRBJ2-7	CASSAGGRLEQYF	TGTGCCTCCTCAGCCGGGGGGCGCCTCGAGCAGTACTTC
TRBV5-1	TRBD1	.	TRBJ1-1	CASSFGQGTGDTEAFF	TGCGCCAGCAGCTTCGGACAGGGGACGGGAGACACTGAAGCTTTCTTT
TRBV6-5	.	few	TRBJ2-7	CASSYSKRTVYEQYF	TGTGCCAGCAGTTACTCGAAGCGGACCGTCTACGAGCAGTACTTC
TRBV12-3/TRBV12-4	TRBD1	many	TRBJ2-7	CASSPGTGIISAYEQYF	TGTGCCAGCAGTCCGGGGACAGGGATAATTTCTGCCTACGAGCAGTACTTC
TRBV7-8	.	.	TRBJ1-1	CASMGRLNTEAFF	TGTGCCAGCATGGGACGGTTGAACACTGAAGCTTTCTTT
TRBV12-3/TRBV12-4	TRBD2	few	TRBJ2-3	CASSLRAGGGTDTQYF	TGTGCCAGCAGTTTAAGAGCGGGGGGCGGCACAGATACGCAGTATTTT
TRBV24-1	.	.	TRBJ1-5	CATSDDRTNQPQHF	TGTGCCACCAGTGATGATAGGACCAATCAGCCCCAGCATTTT
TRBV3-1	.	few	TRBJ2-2	CASSQRAPGELFF	TGTGCCAGCAGCCAGAGAGCGCCCGGGGAGCTGTTTTTT
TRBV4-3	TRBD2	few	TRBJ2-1	CASSRLSGPGEQFF	TGCGCCAGCAGCCGCCTTAGCGGGCCGGGGGAGCAGTTCTTC
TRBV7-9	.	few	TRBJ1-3	CASSLIMGTIYF	TGTGCCAGCAGCTTAATCATGGGCACCATATATTTT
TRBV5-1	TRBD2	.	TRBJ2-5	CASSRTAGGMETQYF	TGCGCCAGCAGCCGAACCGCGGGGGGGATGGAGACCCAGTACTTC
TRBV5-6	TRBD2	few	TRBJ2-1	CASSAGTREFF	TGTGCCAGCAGCGCCGGGACTAGGGAGTTCTTC
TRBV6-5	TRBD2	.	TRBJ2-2	CATTGGGLNTGELFF	TGTGCCACCACGGGAGGCGGGTTAAACACCGGGGAGCTGTTTTTT
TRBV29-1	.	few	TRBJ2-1	CSARGTGESDEQFF	TGCAGCGCCAGGGGAACGGGAGAGTCCGATGAGCAGTTCTTC
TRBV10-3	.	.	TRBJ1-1	CAIQGGLDTEAFF	TGTGCCATCCAGGGTGGCCTTGACACTGAAGCTTTCTTT
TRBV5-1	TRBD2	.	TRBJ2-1	CASSAGTSGVYNEQFF	TGCGCCAGCAGCGCCGGGACTAGCGGTGTTTACAATGAGCAGTTCTTC
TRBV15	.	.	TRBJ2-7	CATSPQRGPYEQYF	TGTGCCACCAGCCCTCAACGGGGCCCCTACGAGCAGTACTTC
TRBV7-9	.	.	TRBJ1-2	CASSLALDGYTF	TGTGCCAGCAGCTTAGCGTTGGATGGCTACACCTTC
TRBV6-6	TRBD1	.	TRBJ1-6	CASSWFGKKTGLPNSPLHF	TGTGCCAGCAGTTGGTTCGGAAAGAAGACAGGGCTACCGAATTCACCCCTCCACTTT
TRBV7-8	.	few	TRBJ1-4	CASRRRGEKLFF	TGTGCCAGCAGGAGAAGGGGTGAAAAACTGTTTTTT
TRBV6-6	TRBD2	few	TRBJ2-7	CASSQGLRYEQYF	TGTGCCAGCAGTCAGGGACTAAGATACGAGCAGTACTTC
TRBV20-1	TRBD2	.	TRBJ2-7	CSARDRALWASGRNEQYF	TGCAGTGCTAGAGATAGGGCCCTTTGGGCTAGCGGGAGAAACGAGCAGTACTTC
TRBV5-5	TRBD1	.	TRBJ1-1	CASSWGDRWNTEAFF	TGTGCCAGCAGCTGGGGGGACAGATGGAACACTGAAGCTTTCTTT
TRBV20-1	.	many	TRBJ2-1	CSASGGPVWEEQFF	TGCAGTGCTAGCGGGGGGCCGGTTTGGGAGGAGCAGTTCTTC
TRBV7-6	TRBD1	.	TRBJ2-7	CASRSGQGVEQYF	TGTGCCAGCAGATCCGGACAGGGGGTCGAGCAGTACTTC
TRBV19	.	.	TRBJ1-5	CASGVEGWNQPQHF	TGTGCCAGCGGGGTTGAGGGGTGGAATCAGCCCCAGCATTTT
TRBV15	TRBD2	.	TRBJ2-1	CATSRETEAGLYNEQFF	TGTGCCACCAGCAGAGAAACTGAAGCGGGACTCTACAATGAGCAGTTCTTC
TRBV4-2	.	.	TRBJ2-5	CASSQGAAGRETQYF	TGTGCCAGCAGCCAGGGGGCGGCGGGACGGGAGACCCAGTACTTC
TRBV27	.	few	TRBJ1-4	CASSLRKGNNEKLFF	TGTGCCAGCAGTCTCCGAAAGGGAAATAATGAAAAACTGTTTTTT